The 3 T cell receptor beta chains listed next were all sequenced from one sample in a study of T cells in Graves' hyperthyroidism and ophthalmopathy. Researchers amplified the TCR beta CDR3 regions from RNA transcripts. The HTBI primer set drove a first-round RT-PCR of the TCR CDR3. MiXCR, run by TCRdb on the multiplex PCR reads, gives a single entry per CDR3 protein. The table records fewer than 700,000 distinct CDR3 sequences, 15% to 20% of them present only once. The sequenced sample was blood. Receptors originate from a woman between 18 and 29 years old with Graves' ophthalmopathy.

The V call is TRBV6-2 or TRBV6-3, the J call TRBJ1-5, with 7 bases identical to TRBD1. The CDR3 consists of 18 residues. Losses at the gene ends were 0 bases for V and 6 bases for J; bases not matched to a gene: 14. The germline V gene has CDR1 MNHEY and CDR2 SVGEGT. CDR3 loop: CASSYSPSEQGLSQPQHF. The CDR3 nucleotides are TGTGCCAGCAGTTACTCACCTTCCGAACAGGGGTTAAGTCAGCCCCAGCATTTT.

This rearrangement joins TRBV6-2 or TRBV6-3 to TRBJ1-5; perhaps TRBD1 as D (5 bases). The germline V gene encodes CDR1 MNHEY and CDR2 SVGEGT. Deletions cut 8 bases from V and 5 bases from J, with 16 bases between. The CDR3 has 14 amino acids. CDR3 sequence: CASPNRTQYQPQHF. In nucleotides, the CDR3 is TGTGCCAGCCCTAACAGGACCCAATATCAGCCCCAGCATTTT.

This clonotype was counted ten times or more. The chain links TRBV18 to TRBJ1-1; D ambiguous. This CDR3 contains 12 residues. CDR1 is KGHSH and CDR2 is LQKENI in the germline V gene. Trimming cost V 2 bases and J 0 bases, with 1 base left between them. The CDR3: CASSPMNTEAFF. For the CDR3, the DNA is TGTGCCAGCTCACCAATGAACACTGAAGCTTTCTTT.